Given below is one T cell receptor beta chain in context. Its antigen is still unknown. The entry originates in a study of beta chain features in type 1 diabetes. Across the study: Summed over all samples, the examined sorted cells came to 95 million to 130 million.

Study-wide findings and caveats: Moderately but significantly shorter TCRB CDR3s were found in Type 1 diabetes patients in all four CD4+ subsets. Insertions were fewer and deletions more numerous at VDJ junctions in type 1 diabetes patients.

Germline V gene lookup returns CDR1 LNHDA and CDR2 SQIVND (reference sequence). The CDR3 sequence is 14 residues long. Trimming left V 6 bases short and J 0 bases short, with 9 bases between. Expressed TCRB transcripts were sequenced because the entire RNA isolate underwent reverse transcription. Produced via immunoSEQ multiplex PCR; TCRdb's table is partial and in-frame only. Of 300,000 to 450,000 clones listed, around a tenth are singletons. This rearrangement joins TRBV19 to TRBJ2-1; possible D gene TRBD1, 6 bases. The sample taken for sequencing was central memory CD4+ T cells from blood. The receptor comes from a man aged 25-40 years with type 1 diabetes. CDR3 DNA: TGTGCCAGTAGAACGGACAGCTCCTACAATGAGCAGTTCTTC. It translates to CASRTDSSYNEQFF. Full variable domain (outside the CDR3, taken from reference TRBV19 and TRBJ2-1): DGGITQSPKYLFRKEGQNVTLSCEQNLNHDAMYWYRQDPGQGLRLIYYSQIVNDFQKGDIAEGYSVSREKKESFPLTVTSAQKNPTAFYLCASRTDSSYNEQFFGPGTRLTVL.